What follows describes a single T cell receptor beta chain. This sample was taken from a study of blood T cell repertoires in COVID-19. Overall study: Acute and convalescent COVID-19 samples came from the United States, Italy and Spain.

Germline CDR1 LNHDA, CDR2 SQIVND (reference sequence). CDR3 size: 14 residues. V was trimmed by 3 bases and J by 0 bases, leaving 6 bases between them. Profiling relied on immunoSEQ multiplex PCR, and the TCRdb table lists in-frame clones only, not all of them. Of some 50,000 clones in the sample, roughly 83% were seen once. The TCR was taken from a woman aged 60-70 years with acute or convalescent COVID-19. Sequenced material: peripheral blood. The V call is TRBV19, the J call TRBJ1-3; D uncertain. CDR3 DNA sequence: TGTGCCAGTAGTATCCCCGGCTCTGGAAACACCATATATTTT. Amino acid sequence: CASSIPGSGNTIYF.